The source of this TCR beta chain is a study of T cells in Graves' hyperthyroidism and ophthalmopathy. Diagnoses used clinical symptoms, serum thyroxine and TRAb, thyroid ultrasound and orbital computed tomography. CDR1 is MNHEY, CDR2 SVGEGT, per germline. The CDR3 totals 15 residues. V trimming: 5 bases; J trimming: 5 bases; junction bases outside the gene matches: 10. This clonotype was observed many times. Amplified regions were TCR beta CDR3 sequences from RNA transcripts. HTBI primers were employed in a first-round RT-PCR of the TCR CDR3. TCRdb passed the multiplex PCR reads through MiXCR, listing each CDR3 protein once. The profile covers approximately 610,000 distinct CDR3 sequences, with around 15% appearing a single time and over 3.5% taken by the ten largest.

The sequence derives from a woman between 35 and 50 years old with Graves' ophthalmopathy. Sample: blood. This chain connects TRBV6-2 or TRBV6-3 to TRBJ2-7; 9 bases line up with TRBD2. In DNA form, the CDR3 reads TGTGCCAGCAGTCCCGCCGCGGGAGGGAAACACGAGCAGTACTTC. It translates to CASSPAAGGKHEQYF.